A selection of T cell receptor beta chains follows, all from one sample in a study of T cell repertoires in ileal Crohn's disease. TCRdb keeps only in-frame clones here, not all; method: immunoSEQ multiplex PCR. This sample carries 15,000 to 20,000 clones, roughly two thirds of them seen once, and the ten largest clones take roughly 5%. The source material was ileal tissue. These receptor sequences come from an adult with Crohn's disease. Both conserved end residues are part of each CDR3. The D gene is left open where the match is weak. Clone size is stated in some rows and not others, as once, few, many or a class when expanded.

j_call	clone_size	v_call	d_call	cdr3_aa	cdr3_nt
TRBJ2-1	-	TRBV11-2	-	CASSLAAGAQYNEQFF	TGTGCCAGCAGCTTAGCGGCGGGGGCTCAGTACAATGAGCAGTTCTTC
TRBJ1-5	-	TRBV9	-	CASSAQGGNQPQHF	TGTGCCAGCAGCGCACAGGGAGGCAATCAGCCCCAGCATTTT
TRBJ1-1	-	TRBV27	TRBD1	CASSTLRDRGNTEAFF	TGTGCCAGCAGTACTCTCCGGGACAGGGGGAACACTGAAGCTTTCTTT
TRBJ1-4	-	TRBV6-1	-	CASLGGTNEKLFF	TGTGCCAGCTTGGGGGGTACTAATGAAAAACTGTTTTTT
TRBJ2-5	-	TRBV6-5	TRBD2	CASSYLLGSGQETQYF	TGTGCCAGCAGTTACCTCTTGGGTAGCGGGCAAGAGACCCAGTACTTC
TRBJ2-3	-	TRBV14	-	CASSYQGTDTQYF	TGTGCCAGCAGTTATCAGGGCACAGATACGCAGTATTTT
TRBJ2-5	-	TRBV7-7	TRBD2	CASSSPSGDGTQYF	TGTGCCAGCAGCTCCCCTAGCGGGGATGGGACCCAGTACTTC
TRBJ1-6	-	TRBV6-1	-	CASSERRGNSPLHF	TGTGCCAGCAGTGAAAGGCGGGGGAATTCACCCCTCCACTTT
TRBJ2-2	-	TRBV10-3	-	CAITGGLSGELFF	TGTGCCATCACGGGGGGCTTGAGCGGGGAGCTGTTTTTT
TRBJ1-4	-	TRBV5-1	-	CASSERPWGDEKLFF	TGCGCCAGCAGCGAACGACCTTGGGGAGATGAAAAACTGTTTTTT
TRBJ2-3	-	TRBV29-1	TRBD1	CSVEGRGNTDTQYF	TGCAGCGTTGAGGGCAGGGGGAACACAGATACGCAGTATTTT
TRBJ1-1	-	TRBV5-1	-	CASSLDRPNTEAFF	TGCGCCAGCAGCTTGGACAGGCCGAACACTGAAGCTTTCTTT
TRBJ2-7	few	TRBV11-3	-	CASSVSVGSYEQYF	TGTGCCAGCAGCGTCAGTGTTGGTTCCTACGAGCAGTACTTC